These T cell receptor beta chains were read from a single sample in a study of T cells in tumors after PD-1 blockade. The assay was immunoSEQ multiplex PCR, and TCRdb's table has in-frame clones only and misses some. The sample comprises over 30,000 clones, around 80% of which are singletons, and about 38% rests with the top ten. The source was PBMCs, collected before anti-PD-1 treatment. These receptors all stem from a human donor with basal cell carcinoma. Both conserved end residues are trimmed from each CDR3.

v_gene: TRBV11-3; j_gene: TRBJ2-3; CDR3aa: ASSPGTSGRGDTQY
v_gene: TRBV19; j_gene: TRBJ2-3; CDR3aa: ASSKDAADTDTQY
v_gene: TRBV14; j_gene: TRBJ2-1; CDR3aa: ASSQVGTLTYNEQF
v_gene: TRBV7-9; j_gene: TRBJ2-1; CDR3aa: ASSLLAVQF
v_gene: TRBV25-1; j_gene: TRBJ1-4; CDR3aa: ASRPGRANEKLF
v_gene: TRBV4-1; j_gene: TRBJ1-4; CDR3aa: ASSQGVGAEEKLF
v_gene: TRBV5-1; j_gene: TRBJ1-3; CDR3aa: ASSASEVGMALY
v_gene: TRBV19; j_gene: TRBJ1-2; CDR3aa: ASGQFNYGYT
v_gene: TRBV5-4; j_gene: TRBJ2-7; CDR3aa: ASSPGRGGRSYEQY
v_gene: TRBV6-5; j_gene: TRBJ1-5; CDR3aa: ASGRTVSNQPQH
v_gene: TRBV5-1; j_gene: TRBJ2-3; CDR3aa: ASSLVPGGTDTQY